The rows below give T cell receptor beta chains drawn from one sample of a study of control samples from healthy donors and cancer patients. Repertoires were generated with immunoSEQ multiplex PCR, while TCRdb's copy carries only in-frame clones and drops some. The data contain about 120,000 clones, 70% to 90% of them singletons. Source material: blood. These receptors originate from a woman aged 65 to 85 in good health. Both conserved end residues are part of each CDR3. The D gene is left open where the match is weak. The size entry is marked missing in some rows and otherwise reads once, few, many or a size class.

J gene: TRBJ1-1; D gene: TRBD1; clone size: -; V gene: TRBV5-1; CDR3 DNA: TGCGCCAGCAGCCGGACAGGGGGGACTGAAGCTTTCTTT; CDR3 protein: CASSRTGGTEAFF
J gene: TRBJ2-5; D gene: -; clone size: -; V gene: TRBV12-3/TRBV12-4; CDR3 DNA: TGTGCCAGCGGGGGGACAGCCCCCGAGACCCAGTACTTC; CDR3 protein: CASGGTAPETQYF
J gene: TRBJ2-1; D gene: TRBD2; clone size: -; V gene: TRBV6-2/TRBV6-3; CDR3 DNA: TGTGCCAGCAGTTCCAGAGGCGGGGGGTCCCACAGCTCCTACAATGAGCAGTTCTTC; CDR3 protein: CASSSRGGGSHSSYNEQFF
J gene: TRBJ2-7; D gene: TRBD1; clone size: once; V gene: TRBV2; CDR3 DNA: TGTGCCAGCAGTGTGTTCGGGACAGAAGCCTACGAGCAGTACTTC; CDR3 protein: CASSVFGTEAYEQYF
J gene: TRBJ1-1; D gene: TRBD1; clone size: -; V gene: TRBV13; CDR3 DNA: TGTGCCAGCAGCGCGGGACAGGGAGACACTGAAGCTTTCTTT; CDR3 protein: CASSAGQGDTEAFF
J gene: TRBJ2-1; D gene: -; clone size: -; V gene: TRBV2; CDR3 DNA: TGTGCCAGCAGCGCCTTTGGTGGGGGGACCTACAATGAGCAGTTCTTC; CDR3 protein: CASSAFGGGTYNEQFF
J gene: TRBJ2-3; D gene: TRBD2; clone size: -; V gene: TRBV6-1; CDR3 DNA: TGTGCCAGCAGTGTCTCCGTAGCGGGGGGTCTCACAGATACGCAGTATTTT; CDR3 protein: CASSVSVAGGLTDTQYF
J gene: TRBJ2-1; D gene: TRBD1; clone size: -; V gene: TRBV6-4; CDR3 DNA: TGTGCCAGCAGTGCTGGGACAGGGGCCACCAATGAGCAGTTCTTC; CDR3 protein: CASSAGTGATNEQFF
J gene: TRBJ1-3; D gene: TRBD1; clone size: -; V gene: TRBV19; CDR3 DNA: TGTGCCAGTAGTACTACAGGGGTTCCCTCTGGAAACACCATATATTTT; CDR3 protein: CASSTTGVPSGNTIYF
J gene: TRBJ1-1; D gene: -; clone size: once; V gene: TRBV10-3; CDR3 DNA: TGTGCCATCAGTGACAGTCCTATGAACACTGAAGCTTTCTTT; CDR3 protein: CAISDSPMNTEAFF
J gene: TRBJ2-7; D gene: TRBD1; clone size: -; V gene: TRBV27; CDR3 DNA: TGTGCCAGCAGTCAGACTGGACAGGGGGCCTACGAGCAGTACTTC; CDR3 protein: CASSQTGQGAYEQYF
J gene: TRBJ2-3; D gene: TRBD2; clone size: -; V gene: TRBV7-6; CDR3 DNA: TGTGCCAGCAGCTTAGCGGCCCCCCTAGCGGGATACACAGATACGCAGTATTTT; CDR3 protein: CASSLAAPLAGYTDTQYF
J gene: TRBJ2-7; D gene: TRBD2; clone size: -; V gene: TRBV5-8; CDR3 DNA: TGTGCCAGCAGCCCGGGGGGGGCGCGGGGCAGGGAGCAGTACTTC; CDR3 protein: CASSPGGARGREQYF
J gene: TRBJ2-6; D gene: -; clone size: -; V gene: TRBV5-4; CDR3 DNA: TGTGCCAGCAGCTTGAAACAGTCCTCTGGGGCCAACGTCCTGACTTTC; CDR3 protein: CASSLKQSSGANVLTF
J gene: TRBJ2-3; D gene: -; clone size: once; V gene: TRBV27; CDR3 DNA: TGTGCCAGTACAGGGTTCACAGATACGCAGTATTTT; CDR3 protein: CASTGFTDTQYF
J gene: TRBJ1-1; D gene: -; clone size: -; V gene: TRBV3-1/TRBV3-2; CDR3 DNA: TGTGCCAGCAGCCTTTGGGATGCTGAAGCTTTCTTT; CDR3 protein: CASSLWDAEAFF
J gene: TRBJ1-1; D gene: -; clone size: -; V gene: TRBV7-2; CDR3 DNA: TGTGCCAGCAGCTTATCAAGGGCCACTGAAGCTTTCTTT; CDR3 protein: CASSLSRATEAFF
J gene: TRBJ2-1; D gene: -; clone size: -; V gene: TRBV5-4; CDR3 DNA: TGTGCCAGCAGCTGGGGGATGGGGGGAATCGGTGAGCAGTTCTTC; CDR3 protein: CASSWGMGGIGEQFF
J gene: TRBJ2-7; D gene: -; clone size: -; V gene: TRBV19; CDR3 DNA: TGTGCCAGTAGTATGACACAGGGTGTAACCGAGCAGTACTTC; CDR3 protein: CASSMTQGVTEQYF
J gene: TRBJ2-2; D gene: -; clone size: -; V gene: TRBV6-6; CDR3 DNA: TGTGCCAGCAGTTACCGTGGGTCTAGCACCGGGGAGCTGTTTTTT; CDR3 protein: CASSYRGSSTGELFF
J gene: TRBJ1-1; D gene: -; clone size: -; V gene: TRBV9; CDR3 DNA: TGTGCCAGCAGCCCTAGGGGCCACAACATTGACGGCACTGAAGCTTTCTTT; CDR3 protein: CASSPRGHNIDGTEAFF
J gene: TRBJ2-1; D gene: -; clone size: -; V gene: TRBV24-1; CDR3 DNA: TGTGCCACGGGGAACACACGGGACCCCACCTTCGTGTTCTTC; CDR3 protein: CATGNTRDPTFVFF
J gene: TRBJ1-2; D gene: TRBD1; clone size: once; V gene: TRBV27; CDR3 DNA: TGTGCCAGCAGTTTAACCGGGACAGTTGGCGACTACACCTTC; CDR3 protein: CASSLTGTVGDYTF
J gene: TRBJ2-7; D gene: -; clone size: -; V gene: TRBV7-9; CDR3 DNA: TGTGCCAGCAGCGCGGGACGCAACTCCTACGAGCAGTACTTC; CDR3 protein: CASSAGRNSYEQYF
J gene: TRBJ2-6; D gene: -; clone size: -; V gene: TRBV9; CDR3 DNA: TGTGCCAGCAGGCAGGGCGCTAGCTCTGGGGCCAACGTCCTGACTTTC; CDR3 protein: CASRQGASSGANVLTF
J gene: TRBJ2-3; D gene: TRBD2; clone size: -; V gene: TRBV27; CDR3 DNA: TGTGCCACCATCGGGGGGAAACTCGGCACAGATACGCAGTATTTT; CDR3 protein: CATIGGKLGTDTQYF
J gene: TRBJ2-4; D gene: TRBD2; clone size: once; V gene: TRBV5-6; CDR3 DNA: TGTGCCAGCAGCTTAGGAGGGACGGGGGGAAACATTCAGTACTTC; CDR3 protein: CASSLGGTGGNIQYF
J gene: TRBJ2-5; D gene: -; clone size: -; V gene: TRBV12-3/TRBV12-4; CDR3 DNA: TGTGCCAGCAACCAATCCCCCTTGGAGACCCAGTACTTC; CDR3 protein: CASNQSPLETQYF